This T cell receptor beta chain came from a study of blood T cell repertoires in COVID-19. The overall study: Acute and convalescent COVID-19 specimens originated in the United States, Italy and Spain.

Germline V CDR1 and CDR2: KGHSH, LQKENI. The CDR3 extends over 15 amino acids. Between the trimmed V and J ends, which lost 3 bases and 5 bases, there was a span of 14 bases. This clone appeared a single time. As originally analysed: Using reference gene primer amplification, nucleated cell counts were estimated. Assay: immunoSEQ multiplex PCR; the TCRdb copy retains only in-frame clones and omits some. D and trimming were read from the DNA, whereas the V and J calls and clone size are those reported in that table. The sample records just over 300,000 clones, 85% to 90% being singletons. The study recruited people aged roughly 18 to 95 years across approximately 23 US areas. Recovered Cohort 3 donors showed two negative PCRs, clearance, or symptom resolution.

This clonotype was sampled from a man aged 30 to 39 who had recovered from COVID-19. Sequences were obtained from PBMCs or T cells enriched from blood (not recorded which). The chain carries TRBV18 and TRBJ1-5, with D unclear. CDR3 residues: CASSPGATVDQPQHF. The CDR3 nucleotides read TGTGCCAGCTCACCGGGAGCAACGGTGGATCAGCCCCAGCATTTT.